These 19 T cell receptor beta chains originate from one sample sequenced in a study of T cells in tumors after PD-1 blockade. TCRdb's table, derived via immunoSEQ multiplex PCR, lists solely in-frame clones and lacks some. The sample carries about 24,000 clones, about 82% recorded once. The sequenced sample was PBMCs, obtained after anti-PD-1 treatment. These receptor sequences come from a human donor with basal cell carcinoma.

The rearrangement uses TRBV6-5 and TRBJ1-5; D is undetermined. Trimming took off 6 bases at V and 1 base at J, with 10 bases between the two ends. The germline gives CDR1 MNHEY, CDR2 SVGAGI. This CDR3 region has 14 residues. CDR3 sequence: CASRVPESNQPQHF. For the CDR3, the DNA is TGTGCCAGCAGGGTCCCTGAGAGCAATCAGCCCCAGCATTTT.

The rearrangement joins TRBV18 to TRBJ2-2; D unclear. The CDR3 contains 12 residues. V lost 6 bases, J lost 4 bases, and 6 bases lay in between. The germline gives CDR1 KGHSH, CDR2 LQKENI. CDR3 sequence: CASSSGTGELFF. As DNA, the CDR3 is TGTGCCAGCTCCTCGGGCACCGGGGAGCTGTTTTTT.

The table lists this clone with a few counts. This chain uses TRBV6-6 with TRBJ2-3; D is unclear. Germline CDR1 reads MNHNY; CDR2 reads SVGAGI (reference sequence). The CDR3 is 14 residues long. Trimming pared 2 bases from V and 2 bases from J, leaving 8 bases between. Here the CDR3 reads CASSYLRNTDTQYF. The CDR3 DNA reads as TGTGCCAGCAGTTACCTGCGGAACACAGATACGCAGTATTTT.

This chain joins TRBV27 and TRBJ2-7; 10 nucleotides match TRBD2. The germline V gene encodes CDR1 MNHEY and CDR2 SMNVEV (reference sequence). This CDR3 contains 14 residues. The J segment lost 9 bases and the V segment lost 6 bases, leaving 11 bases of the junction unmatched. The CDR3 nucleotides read TGTGCCAGCAGCCCGAGACTAGCGGGCTGGGGGCAGTACTTC. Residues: CASSPRLAGWGQYF.

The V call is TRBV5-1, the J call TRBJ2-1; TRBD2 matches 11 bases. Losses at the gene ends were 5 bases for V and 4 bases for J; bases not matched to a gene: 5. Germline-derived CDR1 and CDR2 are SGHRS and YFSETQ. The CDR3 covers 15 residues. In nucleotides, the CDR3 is TGCGCCAGCAGTTCGGGACTAGCGGATTACAATGAGCAGTTCTTC. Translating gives CASSSGLADYNEQFF.

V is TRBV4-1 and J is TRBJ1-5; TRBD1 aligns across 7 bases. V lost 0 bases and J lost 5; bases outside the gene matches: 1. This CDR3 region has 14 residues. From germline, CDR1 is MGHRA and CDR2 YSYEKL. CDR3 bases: TGCGCCAGCAGCCAAGAGCAGGGGGATCAGCCCCAGCATTTT. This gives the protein CASSQEQGDQPQHF.

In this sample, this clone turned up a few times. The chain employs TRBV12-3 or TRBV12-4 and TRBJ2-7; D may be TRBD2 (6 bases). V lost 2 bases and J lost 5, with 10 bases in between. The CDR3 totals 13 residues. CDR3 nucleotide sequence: TGTGCCAGCAGTTTAAGACGGGGGAACGAGCAGTACTTC. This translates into CASSLRRGNEQYF.

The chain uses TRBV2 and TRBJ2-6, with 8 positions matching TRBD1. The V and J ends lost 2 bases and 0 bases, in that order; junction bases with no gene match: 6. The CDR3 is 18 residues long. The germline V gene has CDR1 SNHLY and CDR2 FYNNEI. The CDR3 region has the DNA TGTGCCAGCAGTGAATCGGACAGGGTTCGCTCTGGGGCCAACGTCCTGACTTTC. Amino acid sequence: CASSESDRVRSGANVLTF.

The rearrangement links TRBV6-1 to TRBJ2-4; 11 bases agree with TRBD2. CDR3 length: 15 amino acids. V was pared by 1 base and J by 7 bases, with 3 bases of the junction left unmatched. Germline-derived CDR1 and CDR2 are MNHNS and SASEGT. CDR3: CASSEVAGGMNIQYF. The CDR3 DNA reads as TGTGCCAGCAGTGAAGTAGCGGGGGGGATGAACATTCAGTACTTC.

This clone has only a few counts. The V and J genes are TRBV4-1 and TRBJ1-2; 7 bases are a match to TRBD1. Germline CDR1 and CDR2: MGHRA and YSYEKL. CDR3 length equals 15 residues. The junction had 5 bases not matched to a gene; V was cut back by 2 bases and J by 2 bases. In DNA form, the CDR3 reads TGCGCCAGCAGCCAACCTGACAGGGAGAACTATGGCTACACCTTC. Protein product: CASSQPDRENYGYTF.

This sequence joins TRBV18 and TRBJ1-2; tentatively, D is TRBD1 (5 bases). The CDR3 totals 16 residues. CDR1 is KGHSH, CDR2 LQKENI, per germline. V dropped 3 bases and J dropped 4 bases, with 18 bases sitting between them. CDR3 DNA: TGTGCCAGCTCACCGCCGGGGGGACCCACAATCTATGGCTACACCTTC. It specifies CASSPPGGPTIYGYTF.

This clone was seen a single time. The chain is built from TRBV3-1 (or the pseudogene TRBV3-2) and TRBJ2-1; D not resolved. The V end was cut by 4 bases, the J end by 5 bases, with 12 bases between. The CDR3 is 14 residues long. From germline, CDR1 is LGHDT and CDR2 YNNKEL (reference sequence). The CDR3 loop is CASSRRPRDNEQFF. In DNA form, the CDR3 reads TGTGCCAGCAGCCGCCGGCCCCGGGACAATGAGCAGTTCTTC.

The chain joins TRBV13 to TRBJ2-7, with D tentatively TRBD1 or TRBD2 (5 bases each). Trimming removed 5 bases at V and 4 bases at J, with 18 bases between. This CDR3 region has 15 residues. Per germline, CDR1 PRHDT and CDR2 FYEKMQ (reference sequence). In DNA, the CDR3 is TGTGCCAGCAGCACTACGGGACCCGGTGGGTACGAGCAGTACTTC. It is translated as CASSTTGPGGYEQYF.

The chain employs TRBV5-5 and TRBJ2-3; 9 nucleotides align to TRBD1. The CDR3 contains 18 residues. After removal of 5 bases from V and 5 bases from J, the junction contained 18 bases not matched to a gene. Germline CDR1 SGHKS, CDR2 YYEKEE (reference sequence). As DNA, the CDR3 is TGTGCCAGCAGAGGGATATTCCGGGACAGGGTGCTGGTAGATACGCAGTATTTT. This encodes CASRGIFRDRVLVDTQYF.

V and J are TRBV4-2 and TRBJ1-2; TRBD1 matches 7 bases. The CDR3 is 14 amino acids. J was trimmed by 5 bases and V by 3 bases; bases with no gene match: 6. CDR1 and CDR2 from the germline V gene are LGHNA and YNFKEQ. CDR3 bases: TGTGCCAGCAGCCATGGGACAGCTATATATGGCTACACCTTC. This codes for CASSHGTAIYGYTF.

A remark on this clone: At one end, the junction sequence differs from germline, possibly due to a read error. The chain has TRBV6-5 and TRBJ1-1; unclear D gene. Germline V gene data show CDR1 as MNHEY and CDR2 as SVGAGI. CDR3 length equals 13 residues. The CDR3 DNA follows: TGTGCCGGCAGTCCCAGTGGTCGATCGGGTACTTTCTTT. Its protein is CAGSPSGRSGTFF.

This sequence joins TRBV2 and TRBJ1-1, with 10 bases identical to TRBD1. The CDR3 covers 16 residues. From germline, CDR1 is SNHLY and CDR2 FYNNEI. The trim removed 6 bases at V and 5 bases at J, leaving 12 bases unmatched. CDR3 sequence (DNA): TGTGCCAGCAGACTACGACAGGGGGCTAGGTCAACTGAAGCTTTCTTT. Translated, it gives CASRLRQGARSTEAFF.

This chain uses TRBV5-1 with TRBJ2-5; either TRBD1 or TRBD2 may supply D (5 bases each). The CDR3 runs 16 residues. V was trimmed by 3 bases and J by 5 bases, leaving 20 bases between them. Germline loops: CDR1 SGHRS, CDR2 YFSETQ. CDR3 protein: CASSSRGSRGTETQYF. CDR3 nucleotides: TGCGCCAGCAGCTCCCGTGGCTCTCGGGGCACGGAGACCCAGTACTTC.

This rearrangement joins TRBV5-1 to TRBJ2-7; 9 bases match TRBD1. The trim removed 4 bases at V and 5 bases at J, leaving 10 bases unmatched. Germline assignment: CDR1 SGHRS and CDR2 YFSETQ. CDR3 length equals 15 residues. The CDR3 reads CASSGGTGIPHEQYF. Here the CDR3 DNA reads TGCGCCAGCAGCGGAGGGACAGGGATCCCCCACGAGCAGTACTTC.